The 31 T cell receptor beta chains given below trace back to one sample, sequenced in a study of blood T cell repertoires in COVID-19. Generated by immunoSEQ multiplex PCR, the TCRdb table keeps only in-frame clones and is missing some. The repertoire holds around 97,000 clones, with about 80% as singletons. Sample: peripheral blood. All receptors come from a man in his sixties or seventies with acute or convalescent COVID-19.

The rearrangement joins TRBV3-1 (or the pseudogene TRBV3-2) to TRBJ1-3; no clear D gene. The germline V gene has CDR1 LGHDT and CDR2 YNNKEL (reference sequence). V was clipped by 0 bases and J by 7 bases, with 25 bases between them. The CDR3 totals 19 residues. CDR3 nucleotide sequence: TGTGCCAGCAGCCAAGATTCTTTTGGGCGTGGGAAGACTAAGAACACCATATATTTT. Protein product: CASSQDSFGRGKTKNTIYF.

The DNA of the CDR3 is TGTGCCAGCAGCTTAACGTACAGCGGGGGTAGCCAAGAGACCCAGTACTTC. Protein sequence: CASSLTYSGGSQETQYF. This chain connects TRBV7-3 to TRBJ2-5, with 8 bases identical to TRBD2. CDR3 length equals 17 residues. V dropped 0 bases and J dropped 1; count of bases not matched to a gene: 7. Germline CDR1 SGHTA, CDR2 FQGTGA. The whole variable domain, remainder taken from reference TRBV7-3 and TRBJ2-5, is GAGVSQTPSNKVTEKGKYVELRCDPISGHTALYWYRQSLGQGPEFLIYFQGTGAADDSGLPNDRFFAVRPEGSVSTLKIQRTERGDSAVYLCASSLTYSGGSQETQYFGPGTRLLVL.

The rearrangement joins TRBV7-9 to TRBJ2-3, with 7 bases aligning to TRBD2. The germline gives CDR1 SEHNR, CDR2 FQNEAQ (reference sequence). Losses at the gene ends were 3 bases for V and 4 bases for J; bases not matched to a gene: 10. CDR3 length equals 16 residues. The CDR3 coding sequence is TGTGCCAGCAGCTTTAGCGGACTAGGAGGTGCAGATACGCAGTATTTT. It is translated as CASSFSGLGGADTQYF.

This rearrangement joins TRBV24-1 to TRBJ2-2, with a tentative D call TRBD1 (7 bases). CDR3 size: 15 residues. V lost 7 bases, J lost 2 bases, and 13 bases lay in between. Germline V CDR1 and CDR2: KGHDR, SFDVKD. This CDR3 reads CATSAGQLNTGELFF. CDR3 nucleotide sequence: TGTGCCACCAGCGCGGGACAGCTTAACACCGGGGAGCTGTTTTTT.

The chain joins TRBV28 to TRBJ1-2; 10 nucleotides agree with TRBD1. The trim removed 6 bases at V and 6 bases at J, leaving 4 bases unmatched. This CDR3 has 13 amino acids. CDR1 is MDHEN, CDR2 SYDVKM, per germline. CDR3 sequence: CASRGQGLDGYTF. The DNA for the CDR3 is TGTGCCAGCAGGGGACAGGGGTTGGATGGCTACACCTTC.

The chain couples TRBV28 to TRBJ1-2, with D perhaps matching TRBD1 (6 bases). Looked up from germline, CDR1 is MDHEN and CDR2 is SYDVKM. V was clipped by 4 bases and J by 6 bases, with 24 bases between them. This CDR3 has 17 residues. This CDR3 is CASSSRLQGSSGNGYTF. The CDR3 bases are TGTGCCAGCAGTTCACGACTACAGGGTTCGTCCGGTAATGGCTACACCTTC.

This sequence joins TRBV11-2 and TRBJ2-7; a weak D match, TRBD2 (6 bases). Germline loops: CDR1 SGHAT, CDR2 FQNNGV. V was clipped by 6 bases and J by 12 bases, with 18 bases between them. The CDR3 is 12 amino acids. DNA for the CDR3: TGTGCCAGCAGTTCCCAACCGGGACTCGGGTACTTC. Protein sequence: CASSSQPGLGYF. Based on the CDR3 plus reference TRBV11-2 and TRBJ2-7, the full variable domain is EAGVAQSPRYKIIEKRQSVAFWCNPISGHATLYWYQQILGQGPKLLIQFQNNGVVDDSQLPKDRFSAERLKGVDSTLKIQPAKLEDSAVYLCASSSQPGLGYFGPGTRLTVT.

The table lists this clone with a count of one. V gene TRBV27 combines with J gene TRBJ2-3, with TRBD1 as a possible D gene (6 bases). Germline CDR1 reads MNHEY; CDR2 reads SMNVEV (reference sequence). Trimming took 6 bases from V and 2 from J, leaving 18 bases between them. The CDR3 contains 16 residues. This chain's CDR3 is CASRPGRGFHTDTQYF. The CDR3 region has the DNA TGTGCCAGCAGACCAGGCAGGGGTTTTCACACAGATACGCAGTATTTT.

The chain has TRBV2 and TRBJ1-1; 8 bases line up with TRBD1. Germline lookup yields CDR1 SNHLY and CDR2 FYNNEI. After removal of 5 bases from V and 1 base from J, the junction contained 6 bases not matched to a gene. The CDR3 is 15 amino acids. In DNA form, the CDR3 reads TGTGCCAGCAGTATGGGGCAGGGGGCGAACACTGAAGCTTTCTTT. It translates to CASSMGQGANTEAFF. Full variable domain (rest looked up from reference TRBV2 and TRBJ1-1): EPEVTQTPSHQVTQMGQEVILRCVPISNHLYFYWYRQILGQKVEFLVSFYNNEISEKSEIFDDQFSVERPDGSNFTLKIRSTKLEDSAMYFCASSMGQGANTEAFFGQGTRLTVV.

The chain carries TRBV7-9 and TRBJ1-5; a weak D match, TRBD1 (6 bases). The CDR3 covers 18 residues. Germline V gene data show CDR1 as SEHNR and CDR2 as FQNEAQ (reference sequence). V dropped 1 base and J dropped 4 bases, with 20 bases sitting between them. The CDR3 DNA follows: TGTGCCAGCAGCTTAGTGGGCAGGGGTCCACAACGAAATCAGCCCCAGCATTTT. It encodes CASSLVGRGPQRNQPQHF.

The rearrangement links TRBV19 to TRBJ1-5, with 7 bases matching TRBD1. The CDR3 is made up of 18 amino acids. Germline V lookup: CDR1 LNHDA, CDR2 SQIVND (reference sequence). The junction had 15 bases not matched to a gene; V was cut back by 3 bases and J by 4 bases. The CDR3 loop is CASSIRRQGYAANQPQHF. DNA of the CDR3: TGTGCCAGTAGTATTCGGCGACAGGGATATGCCGCAAATCAGCCCCAGCATTTT.

The gene calls are TRBV6-5 and TRBJ2-3; 8 bases line up with TRBD2. Germline CDR1 reads MNHEY; CDR2 reads SVGAGI. The junction had 6 bases not matched to a gene; V was cut back by 6 bases and J by 4 bases. CDR3 length: 14 amino acids. Written as DNA, the CDR3 is TGTGCCAGCAGCCTCGGGGGGGCGGCAGATACGCAGTATTTT. Encoded protein: CASSLGGAADTQYF.

The chain links TRBV19 to TRBJ2-3; TRBD2 matches 9 bases. Looked up from germline, CDR1 is LNHDA and CDR2 is SQIVND (reference sequence). CDR3 length: 15 amino acids. Unmatched junction bases numbered 5, after V lost 5 bases and J lost 2 bases. CDR3 in DNA: TGTGCCAGTAGTTTGACTAGCGGCCTCACAGATACGCAGTATTTT. Translation gives CASSLTSGLTDTQYF.

The chain uses TRBV4-3 and TRBJ1-2, with 10 bases identical to TRBD1. Losses at the gene ends were 1 base for V and 8 bases for J; bases not matched to a gene: 7. This CDR3 contains 15 residues. Germline values: CDR1 LGHNA, CDR2 YSLEER. DNA for the CDR3: TGCGCCAGCAGCCAAGGGGGACAGGGGAACTCCGGCTACACCTTC. Amino acid sequence: CASSQGGQGNSGYTF.

The V call is TRBV7-9, the J call TRBJ2-4, with 8 bases aligning to TRBD2. This CDR3 spans 17 amino acids. V trimming: 1 base; J trimming: 3 bases; junction bases outside the gene matches: 8. Germline CDR1 is SEHNR and CDR2 is FQNEAQ (reference sequence). CDR3 coding DNA: TGTGCCAGCAGCTTAGGAGGAGCGGGGGTTGTCAAAAACATTCAGTACTTC. This gives the protein CASSLGGAGVVKNIQYF.

CDR3 nucleotide sequence: TGCGCCAGCAGCGATACTAGCGGGGGGGTAGATACGCAGTATTTT. The encoded protein is CASSDTSGGVDTQYF. V is TRBV10-1 and J is TRBJ2-3, with TRBD2 matching 13 bases. The CDR3 runs 15 residues. CDR1 and CDR2 (germline): WNHNN, SYGVQD (reference sequence). After removal of 6 bases from V and 5 bases from J, the junction contained 5 bases not matched to a gene.

J is TRBJ2-7 and V is TRBV19; tentatively, D is TRBD1 (6 bases). Trimming removed 8 bases from V and 4 bases from J, with 21 bases in between. The germline V gene encodes CDR1 LNHDA and CDR2 SQIVND (reference sequence). The CDR3 extends over 15 amino acids. CDR3 DNA: TGTGCCAGTTCCCCGGCCTCAGGGGTTGGTTACGAGCAGTACTTC. Its protein is CASSPASGVGYEQYF.

The chain couples TRBV5-1 to TRBJ2-1, with D possibly TRBD1 on 5 matching bases. The germline CDR1 and CDR2 sequences are SGHRS and YFSETQ. The V end was cut by 0 bases, the J end by 7 bases, with 8 bases between. The CDR3 loop spans 13 amino acids. CDR3 amino acids: CASSLGQWNEQFF. The DNA for the CDR3 is TGCGCCAGCAGCTTGGGACAGTGGAATGAGCAGTTCTTC.

The rearrangement uses TRBV11-3 and TRBJ2-5; D may be TRBD2 (6 bases). This CDR3 spans 14 amino acids. The germline V gene has CDR1 SGHNT and CDR2 YENEEA. V was clipped by 5 bases and J by 5 bases, with 15 bases between them. DNA of the CDR3: TGTGCCAGCAGCACGGGGGTCGAGGAGGAGACCCAGTACTTC. Translated, it gives CASSTGVEEETQYF.

V and J are TRBV12-3 or TRBV12-4 and TRBJ1-1; possibly TRBD1 for D (5 bases). The CDR3 sequence is 13 residues long. V was trimmed by 6 bases and J by 10 bases, leaving 18 bases between them. In DNA, the CDR3 is TGTGCCAGCAGCCCAACAGGCACCCTTACAGCTTTCTTT. It encodes CASSPTGTLTAFF.

This clone occurred once. The chain employs TRBV7-3 and TRBJ1-1; maybe TRBD1 (5 bases). The germline V gene encodes CDR1 SGHTA and CDR2 FQGTGA. The CDR3 contains 14 residues. V lost 5 bases and J 4 bases, leaving 14 bases between the germline ends. CDR3 region: CASSNGGKFTEAFF. The CDR3 DNA sequence: TGTGCCAGCAGCAATGGGGGGAAATTCACTGAAGCTTTCTTT.

In this sample, this clone turned up once. V gene TRBV20-1 combines with J gene TRBJ1-2, with D unclear. Germline V gene data show CDR1 as DFQATT and CDR2 as SNEGSKA (reference sequence). The V end lost 2 bases, the J end lost 6 bases, and 7 bases lay between the germline ends. The CDR3 covers 11 residues. The DNA for the CDR3 is TGCAGTGCTAGAAACGGGGATGGCTACACCTTC. Translating it yields CSARNGDGYTF.

The chain joins TRBV11-1 to TRBJ2-7; D is unclear. V lost 4 bases to trimming and J lost 3 bases, with 7 bases between them. The CDR3 has 12 residues. Germline V gene lookup returns CDR1 SGHAT and CDR2 FQDESV (reference sequence). For the CDR3, the DNA is TGTGCCAGCAGCTCTAACGTCTACGAGCAGTACTTC. The encoded protein is CASSSNVYEQYF.

In DNA form, the CDR3 reads TGTGCCAGCAGCCAAGAACCCCAGGTCTATGGCTACACCTTC. Its translation: CASSQEPQVYGYTF. The chain is built from TRBV3-1 (or the pseudogene TRBV3-2) and TRBJ1-2; no definite D call. This CDR3 comprises 14 residues. V was trimmed by 0 bases and J by 4 bases, leaving 9 bases between them. The germline V gene has CDR1 LGHDT and CDR2 YNNKEL (reference sequence).

A few counts support this clone. The V gene is TRBV18, the J gene TRBJ2-2; 10 bases map to TRBD2. CDR1 is KGHSH, CDR2 LQKENI, per germline. The CDR3 consists of 18 residues. The ends lost 6 bases at V and 0 bases at J; junction bases unmatched: 10. The CDR3, as DNA: TGTGCCAGCTCTCGCATAGCGGGAGGCTCAACGAACACCGGGGAGCTGTTTTTT. It is translated as CASSRIAGGSTNTGELFF.

Concerning this clone: This sample also contains other DNA sequences that code for the same CDR3. The rearrangement joins TRBV9 to TRBJ2-3, with 14 positions matching TRBD2. V lost 4 bases and J lost 2; bases outside the gene matches: 6. Germline V gene lookup returns CDR1 SGDLS and CDR2 YYNGEE. CDR3 length: 17 residues. The CDR3 DNA reads TGTGCCAGCAGCCCCGGACTAGCGGGAGGATTCACAGATACGCAGTATTTT. It specifies CASSPGLAGGFTDTQYF. Full variable domain (outside the CDR3, taken from reference TRBV9 and TRBJ2-3): DSGVTQTPKHLITATGQRVTLRCSPRSGDLSVYWYQQSLDQGLQFLIQYYNGEERAKGNILERFSAQQFPDLHSELNLSSLELGDSALYFCASSPGLAGGFTDTQYFGPGTRLTVL.

The rearrangement uses TRBV29-1 and TRBJ1-1; D call uncertain. The CDR3 covers 14 residues. Trimming pared 7 bases from V and 0 bases from J, leaving 15 bases between. Germline loops: CDR1 SQVTM, CDR2 ANQGSEA. For the CDR3, the DNA is TGCAGCGCTGGAAGAACAGCAATGAACACTGAAGCTTTCTTT. It codes for CSAGRTAMNTEAFF.

This clone appeared a single time. This sequence joins TRBV7-2 and TRBJ2-7; D might be TRBD2 (5 bases). Trimming stripped 2 bases from V and 1 base from J, with 9 bases between. The CDR3 extends over 14 amino acids. The germline V gene encodes CDR1 SGHTA and CDR2 FQGNSA. The CDR3 DNA reads TGTGCCAGCAGCTTAAGGGAGCAATCCTACGAGCAGTACTTC. It is translated as CASSLREQSYEQYF.

This clone occurred once. The chain uses TRBV19 and TRBJ1-1; 7 bases are shared with TRBD1. Losses at the gene ends were 4 bases for V and 4 bases for J; bases not matched to a gene: 12. This CDR3 comprises 16 residues. In germline, CDR1 is LNHDA, CDR2 SQIVND (reference sequence). This chain's CDR3 is CASSTTPDRVATEAFF. The CDR3 DNA sequence: TGTGCCAGTAGTACCACCCCAGACAGGGTGGCCACTGAAGCTTTCTTT.

This clone was recorded a few times. The rearrangement joins TRBV7-6 to TRBJ1-2, with TRBD1 matching 8 bases. Germline CDR1 SGHVS, CDR2 FNYEAQ. The CDR3 loop spans 16 amino acids. The V gene end was trimmed by 5 bases and the J gene end by 1 base; junction bases not matched to a gene: 9. DNA for the CDR3: TGTGCCAGCAGCGCCGGACAGGGCGGGAATAACTATGGCTACACCTTC. Its translation: CASSAGQGGNNYGYTF.

The chain carries TRBV12-3 or TRBV12-4 and TRBJ2-2; 9 positions match TRBD2. The length of the CDR3 is 13 residues. V shed 11 bases and J 6 bases; nucleotides not matched to a gene: 7. In DNA, the CDR3 is TGTGCCTCTAGCGGGATTATGGCCGGGGAGCTGTTTTTT. Encoded protein: CASSGIMAGELFF.